One and the same sample provided the 14 T cell receptor beta chains below, sequenced in a study of cytomegalovirus exposure and HLA in healthy donors (dated by TCRdb to the late 2010s). The library came from the immunoSEQ multiplex PCR assay. For the multiplex PCR, a mixture combining 60 forward primers for TCR Vbeta segments and 13 reverse primers for TCR Jbeta segments was used. The clones in this table, taken by TCRdb from immuneACCESS, are in-frame only. Not every clone is retained; where verified, under half of the shortfall comes from an unresolved V gene, and the cause of the rest is unknown. This sample comprises around 80,000 clones, roughly 78% of them detected only once. The ten most abundant clones make up approximately 4.6% of the sample. The source material was PBMCs. The receptors come from a man aged 40-50 years in good health and CMV-seronegative.

The V gene is TRBV9, the J gene TRBJ2-7; the match to TRBD1 covers 11 bases. Germline V CDR1 and CDR2: SGDLS, YYNGEE. J gave up 6 bases and V 2 bases, and 13 bases lay outside the gene matches. The CDR3 runs to 17 residues. The CDR3 here is CASSVDVIGQGASEQYF. The CDR3 region has the DNA TGTGCCAGCAGCGTGGATGTGATAGGACAGGGGGCGTCCGAGCAGTACTTC.

The rearrangement links TRBV28 to TRBJ2-5; 8 bases agree with TRBD2. Germline assignment: CDR1 MDHEN and CDR2 SYDVKM. The CDR3 covers 15 residues. With V trimmed by 4 bases and J by 1 base, 5 bases remained unmatched. CDR3 sequence (DNA): TGTGCCAGCAGTTCACCCCTAGCGGGCCAAGAGACCCAGTACTTC. Translation: CASSSPLAGQETQYF. The complete variable domain, with remaining parts taken from reference TRBV28 and TRBJ2-5, reads DVKVTQSSRYLVKRTGEKVFLECVQDMDHENMFWYRQDPGLGLRLIYFSYDVKMKEKGDIPEGYSVSREKKERFSLILESASTNQTSMYLCASSSPLAGQETQYFGPGTRLLVL.

J is TRBJ2-1 and V is TRBV7-3, with 7 bases matching TRBD2. The CDR3 extends over 16 amino acids. V shed 6 bases and J 1 base; nucleotides not matched to a gene: 9. Germline loops: CDR1 SGHTA, CDR2 FQGTGA. CDR3: CASRSGRAGSYNEQFF. CDR3 nucleotide sequence: TGTGCCAGCAGATCCGGGCGAGCGGGGTCCTACAATGAGCAGTTCTTC.

Regarding this clone: Germline and junction disagree at one end, which may indicate a read error. The chain carries TRBV7-7 and TRBJ2-7, with TRBD2 identical over 11 bases. The V gene's germline CDR1 is SSHAT and CDR2 FNYEAQ (reference sequence). The CDR3 is made up of 15 amino acids. CDR3 nucleotide sequence: TGTGCTAGCAGCTTACGAATCCTAGCGGGAGGCGAGCAGTACTTC. Translating gives CASSLRILAGGEQYF.

The chain couples TRBV19 to TRBJ1-1; no firm D call. V was shortened by 3 bases and J by 4 bases, with 15 bases between the two germline ends. The CDR3 covers 15 residues. CDR1 and CDR2 (germline): LNHDA, SQIVND (reference sequence). The CDR3 DNA is TGTGCCAGTAGTATCCTCATGGGAACTAGCACTGAAGCTTTCTTT. Translated, it gives CASSILMGTSTEAFF.

The chain recombines TRBV5-1 with TRBJ2-7; unclear D gene. The V and J ends lost 0 bases and 5 bases respectively, with 12 bases between them. CDR3 length equals 14 residues. The germline gives CDR1 SGHRS, CDR2 YFSETQ. The CDR3 loop reads CASSLGDFWDEQYF. The CDR3 DNA is TGCGCCAGCAGCTTGGGTGACTTTTGGGACGAGCAGTACTTC. The full variable domain, completed using reference TRBV5-1 and TRBJ2-7, is KAGVTQTPRYLIKTRGQQVTLSCSPISGHRSVSWYQQTPGQGLQFLFEYFSETQRNKGNFPGRFSGRQFSNSRSEMNVSTLELGDSALYLCASSLGDFWDEQYFGPGTRLTVT.

The V and J genes are TRBV14 and TRBJ1-5; a possible D gene is TRBD1 (6 bases). Trimming pared 2 bases from V and 5 bases from J, leaving 7 bases between. Per the germline V gene, CDR1 is SGHDN and CDR2 is FVKESK. The CDR3 is 13 residues long. CDR3: CASSQSGDQPQHF. The CDR3 DNA reads TGTGCCAGCAGCCAATCAGGGGATCAGCCCCAGCATTTT.

The V call is TRBV4-3, the J call TRBJ2-1; a possible D gene is TRBD2 (6 bases). CDR1 and CDR2 (germline): LGHNA, YSLEER. CDR3 length equals 12 residues. The germline V and J ends were trimmed by 5 bases and 7 bases, with 9 bases remaining between them. The CDR3 DNA sequence: TGCGCCAGCAGCTCCGGGGGTAATGAGCAGTTCTTC. It specifies CASSSGGNEQFF.

V usage is TRBV6-1 and J usage is TRBJ2-2; a possible D gene is TRBD1 (5 bases). Per germline, CDR1 MNHNS and CDR2 SASEGT. V was trimmed by 7 bases and J by 7 bases, leaving 13 bases between them. This CDR3 has 13 amino acids. CDR3 sequence reads: CASIGREIGELFF. The DNA for the CDR3 is TGTGCCAGCATTGGCAGGGAAATCGGGGAGCTGTTTTTT.

The chain couples TRBV19 to TRBJ2-2; 10 positions agree with TRBD2. The CDR3 covers 17 residues. J was trimmed by 2 bases and V by 0 bases; bases with no gene match: 3. Germline loops: CDR1 LNHDA, CDR2 SQIVND (reference sequence). CDR3 amino acids: CASSIDGLAANTGELFF. CDR3 coding DNA: TGTGCCAGTAGTATAGATGGACTAGCGGCAAACACCGGGGAGCTGTTTTTT.

This clone showed up just once. The chain employs TRBV11-1 and TRBJ2-1; a possible D gene is TRBD2 (5 bases). The CDR3 sequence is 15 residues long. V lost 7 bases to trimming and J lost 6 bases, with 19 bases between them. Germline lookup yields CDR1 SGHAT and CDR2 FQDESV (reference sequence). In DNA, the CDR3 is TGTGCCAGCACCAACTCCGGGAAGTCAGGCAATGAGCAGTTCTTC. It encodes CASTNSGKSGNEQFF. The full variable domain, completed using reference TRBV11-1 and TRBJ2-1, is EAEVAQSPRYKITEKSQAVAFWCDPISGHATLYWYRQILGQGPELLVQFQDESVVDDSQLPKDRFSAERLKGVDSTLKIQPAELGDSAMYLCASTNSGKSGNEQFFGPGTRLTVL.

The genes are TRBV5-1 and TRBJ2-2; 8 nucleotides match TRBD1. Germline V CDR1 and CDR2: SGHRS, YFSETQ. After removal of 1 base from V and 3 bases from J, the junction contained 5 bases not matched to a gene. This CDR3 has 16 amino acids. CDR3 loop: CASSLISTGDTGELFF. The CDR3 nucleotides read TGCGCCAGCAGCTTGATATCGACAGGGGACACCGGGGAGCTGTTTTTT.

This chain uses TRBV18 with TRBJ2-7; the match to TRBD2 covers 7 bases. V shed 3 bases and J 0 bases; nucleotides not matched to a gene: 8. This CDR3 is 16 amino acids long. Germline assignment: CDR1 KGHSH and CDR2 LQKENI. CDR3 loop: CASSPQGSGVSYEQYF. The CDR3 region has the DNA TGTGCCAGCTCACCCCAAGGGAGCGGGGTCTCCTACGAGCAGTACTTC.

V is TRBV7-2 and J is TRBJ1-5; D remains unclear. Germline lookup yields CDR1 SGHTA and CDR2 FQGNSA. V dropped 1 base and J dropped 0 bases, with 7 bases sitting between them. This CDR3 has 15 amino acids. CDR3 sequence (DNA): TGTGCCAGCAGCTTAGGCGAGCATAGCAATCAGCCCCAGCATTTT. Translated, it gives CASSLGEHSNQPQHF.